Following are 4 T cell receptor beta chains from one sample sequenced in a study of Graves' ophthalmopathy and Graves' hyperthyroidism. TCR beta CDR3 regions were amplified from RNA transcripts. HTBI primers were employed in first-round RT-PCR, then a second-round multiplex PCR followed. Via MiXCR, TCRdb re-called the multiplex PCR reads, giving one row per CDR3 protein. The sample consists of about 370,000 distinct CDR3 sequences, about 15% of them appearing once. Sequencing was performed on peripheral blood. These TCRs come from an adult woman with stable Graves' hyperthyroidism.

J is TRBJ2-7 and V is TRBV6-2 or TRBV6-3; TRBD1 aligns across 8 bases. Germline CDR1 reads MNHEY; CDR2 reads SVGEGT. There are 16 residues in the CDR3. Germline trimming cut 2 bases from V and 7 bases from J; bases unmatched to any gene: 13. Here the CDR3 DNA reads TGTGCCAGCAGTTACGGGGACAGGAGAAACTGGTGGGAGCAGTACTTC. It is translated as CASSYGDRRNWWEQYF.

This clonotype was observed at least ten times. The V and J genes are TRBV12-3 or TRBV12-4 and TRBJ2-5; TRBD1 is a possible D gene (5 bases). This CDR3 spans 13 amino acids. V lost 2 bases and J lost 7, with 11 bases in between. In nucleotides, the CDR3 is TGTGCCAGCAGTTTAAGCTCGCAGGGGACCCAGTACTTC. Translated: CASSLSSQGTQYF.

Worth noting for this clonotype: A read error may produce the germline difference seen at one junction end. The chain combines TRBV4-1 with TRBJ2-5; D may be TRBD1 or TRBD2 (5 bases each). This CDR3 region has 17 residues. Germline CDR1 MGHRA, CDR2 YSYEKL. The chain's CDR3 is CASIQESGSDRQETQYF. The DNA of the CDR3 is TGCGCCAGCATCCAAGAATCGGGATCCGACCGACAGGAGACCCAGTACTTC.

This clonotype has ten or more counts. The rearrangement uses TRBV20-1 and TRBJ1-2, with 8 positions matching TRBD1. This CDR3 is built from 17 residues. Germline trimming cut 3 bases from V and 2 bases from J; bases unmatched to any gene: 14. Germline V gene data show CDR1 as DFQATT and CDR2 as SNEGSKA (reference sequence). The CDR3 sequence is CSARVRYQGAINYGYTF. Written as DNA, the CDR3 is TGCAGTGCTAGGGTACGCTACCAGGGGGCCATCAACTATGGCTACACCTTC.